These 8 T cell receptor beta chains share one sample of origin, sequenced in a study of T cells in Graves' hyperthyroidism and ophthalmopathy. Researchers took RNA transcripts and amplified the TCR beta CDR3 regions from them. HTBI primers were the set used in a first-round RT-PCR of the TCR CDR3. One entry per CDR3 protein results from TCRdb running MiXCR on the multiplex PCR reads. Among some 490,000 distinct CDR3 sequences listed, approximately 22% were seen once. Material: blood. These receptors all stem from a woman aged 70-85 years with Graves' ophthalmopathy.

There are a few counts of this clonotype. V and J are TRBV3-1 and TRBJ2-7; the D gene is possibly TRBD1 (6 bases). Germline V gene lookup returns CDR1 LGHDT and CDR2 YNNKEL (reference sequence). V was clipped by 1 base and J by 6 bases, with 13 bases between them. The CDR3 consists of 14 residues. The CDR3 protein is CASSQVLTGREQYF. The CDR3 DNA reads TGTGCCAGCAGCCAAGTTCTGACAGGACGCGAGCAGTACTTC.

This clonotype was counted many times. The chain is built from TRBV6-2 or TRBV6-3 and TRBJ1-5; no clear D. Germline-derived CDR1 and CDR2 are MNHEY and SVGEGT. V lost 0 bases, J lost 4 bases, and 10 bases lay in between. This CDR3 is 15 amino acids long. CDR3 DNA sequence: TGTGCCAGCAGTTACTCCTCGGGGAGAAATCAGCCCCAGCATTTT. It codes for CASSYSSGRNQPQHF.

This sequence joins TRBV20-1 and TRBJ2-7; 16 nucleotides agree with TRBD2. The ends lost 6 bases at V and 2 bases at J; junction bases unmatched: 13. Germline CDR1 is DFQATT and CDR2 is SNEGSKA (reference sequence). The CDR3 sequence is 18 residues long. DNA of the CDR3: TGCAGTGCCCCGACGACCGGGACTAGCGGGAGGGGGACCTACGAGCAGTACTTC. Its protein product is CSAPTTGTSGRGTYEQYF.

This clonotype has more than one count but fewer than ten. J is TRBJ1-5 and V is TRBV19; D gene uncertain. The V and J ends lost 6 bases and 6 bases respectively, with 18 bases between them. The CDR3 loop spans 15 amino acids. The germline V gene has CDR1 LNHDA and CDR2 SQIVND (reference sequence). CDR3 sequence: CASRTPWAASQPQHF. Written as DNA, the CDR3 is TGTGCCAGTAGAACCCCTTGGGCTGCGAGTCAGCCCCAGCATTTT.

The gene calls are TRBV12-3 or TRBV12-4 and TRBJ2-1, with D unresolved. The CDR3 loop spans 15 amino acids. Trimming removed 3 bases at V and 8 bases at J, with 17 bases between. CDR3 DNA: TGTGCCAGCAGTTTGCCCAATTTAGAGTTGGATGAGCAGTTCTTC. Translating gives CASSLPNLELDEQFF.

This clonotype was seen at least ten times. This chain uses TRBV3-1 with TRBJ2-1; D gene uncertain. With 4 bases removed from V and 2 bases from J, the gap between germline ends came to 18 bases. Germline-derived CDR1 and CDR2 are LGHDT and YNNKEL (reference sequence). This CDR3 contains 17 residues. In DNA, the CDR3 is TGTGCCAGCAGCCCGCTAGTTGGGCTGACGACCTACAATGAGCAGTTCTTC. Translated: CASSPLVGLTTYNEQFF.

This clonotype has more than one count but fewer than ten. The chain uses TRBV20-1 and TRBJ2-3; the D is unclear. Between the trimmed V and J ends, which lost 0 bases and 2 bases, there was a span of 9 bases. This CDR3 has 14 residues. The germline V gene has CDR1 DFQATT and CDR2 SNEGSKA (reference sequence). CDR3 amino acids: CSARDVRITDTQYF. As DNA, the CDR3 is TGCAGTGCTAGAGATGTGCGAATCACAGATACGCAGTATTTT.

This clonotype was counted a few times. The chain uses TRBV5-6 and TRBJ2-3; 10 bases match TRBD2. This CDR3 has 19 amino acids. From germline, CDR1 is SGHDT and CDR2 YYEEEE. The V and J ends lost 1 base and 0 bases, in that order; junction bases with no gene match: 11. The CDR3 bases are TGTGCCAGCAGCTTGATCTTGAGCGGGAGGGAGGGGAGCACAGATACGCAGTATTTT. Translation: CASSLILSGREGSTDTQYF. Complete variable domain (other parts from reference TRBV5-6 and TRBJ2-3): DAGVTQSPTHLIKTRGQQVTLRCSPKSGHDTVSWYQQALGQGPQFIFQYYEEEERQRGNFPDRFSGHQFPNYSSELNVNALLLGDSALYLCASSLILSGREGSTDTQYFGPGTRLTVL.